Listed here is a single TCR beta chain. The record originates from a study of cytomegalovirus exposure and HLA in healthy donors. PCR employed 60 Vbeta and 13 Jbeta primers. Only in-frame clones appear in the TCRdb table, and some are missing; sequencing was by immunoSEQ multiplex PCR. The table includes about 130,000 clones, around four fifths detected once. Sequenced: PBMCs. This clonotype was sampled from a man aged 25 to 45 in good health.

The chain's CDR3 is CASSAGGSGNTIYF. As DNA, the CDR3 is TGTGCCAGCAGCGCAGGGGGCTCTGGAAACACCATATATTTT. The chain links TRBV9 to TRBJ1-3; 7 positions match TRBD1. The junction had 0 bases not matched to a gene; V was cut back by 3 bases and J by 0 bases. The CDR3 sequence is 14 residues long. In germline, CDR1 is SGDLS, CDR2 YYNGEE.